This T cell receptor beta chain was sequenced in a study of blood T cells in healthy people across ages. Germline CDR1 reads SQVTM; CDR2 reads ANQGSEA. This CDR3 comprises 12 residues. The V end lost 4 bases, the J end lost 1 base, and 7 bases lay between the germline ends. Points from the study as a whole: Any conclusive comparison of naive versus antigen-experienced cells was prevented by using unsorted PBMCs. For the donors, CMV status was unknown and possibly confounded expanded clonotype changes.

A second PCR, run for about 7 to 11 cycles, used a sample-barcoded 5' primer plus a J-beta primer mix. Through a template-switch adaptor with 12 random nucleotides, each cDNA molecule received a tag. Every individual sample yielded 2.5 million or more paired-end reads (each containing CDR3). A single record per CDR3 protein comes from TCRdb applying MiXCR to the 5' RACE reads. The table lists just under 750,000 distinct CDR3 sequences, 22% of them singletons. Regarding this clonotype: Its matching antigen is unknown.

The chain combines TRBV29-1 with TRBJ1-1; D is ambiguous. The specimen was blood. This TCR was sampled from a man between 65 and 85 years old in good health. CDR3 nucleotides: TGCAGCGTTGGCGGAGCGAACACTGAAGCTTTCTTT. Protein: CSVGGANTEAFF.